This T cell receptor (beta chain) originates from a study of T cells in Graves' hyperthyroidism and ophthalmopathy (dated by TCRdb to between 2017 and 2020). For context, the study as a whole: TCR V-J signatures able to tell the groups apart were searched for in a discovery cohort of 95 or so patients, of whom 40 to 45 had Graves' ophthalmopathy and about 60 had stable Graves' hyperthyroidism. An independent validation cohort of around 19 hyperthyroidism patients and 17 patients who later progressed to ophthalmopathy tested prospective prediction of ophthalmopathy. The approximately 90 discovery patients were divided at random into training and test sets in a 7:3 ratio. The study also compared thyroid tissue and blood T-cell repertoires from 6 or 7 Graves' hyperthyroidism patients. Once sampling was done, hyperthyroidism patients were given methimazole at a starting dose of 30 mg daily, whereas ophthalmopathy patients were given high-dose intravenous methylprednisolone. According to the paper, TCR Vbeta CDR3 sequencing was carried out on more than 120 peripheral blood samples, which came from fewer than 50 ophthalmopathy, approximately 72 hyperthyroidism and about 17 progressor patients. Results and caveats for the whole study, not just this receptor: No statistical method was used to set the sample size in advance, and investigators knew the group allocation. During validation, the model predicted progression to ophthalmopathy a median of about 5.9 months ahead of onset, with around 71% sensitivity and 72.22% specificity. Most expanded thyroid clonotypes (frequency above 0.001) were also found in blood, which suggests that blood repertoires may mirror thyroid immune responses. In cross-validation, a model built on a 13 V-J signature told ophthalmopathy apart from stable hyperthyroidism with 87.88% sensitivity and about 81% specificity, and in testing the same model reached 80%/75%.

Worth noting for this clonotype: What antigen it recognizes has not been identified. No conserved phenylalanine or tryptophan is present at the end of the CDR3, so a read error is the likely explanation.

The TCR beta CDR3 regions were amplified from the RNA transcripts. For the first round of RT-PCR on the TCR CDR3, the HTBI primer set was used together with the Qiagen OneStep RT-PCR kit. A second multiplex PCR round built the libraries, followed by size selection and purification. Paired-end sequencing of the libraries was performed with 100 bp reads on an Illumina HiSeq2000. Per the original workflow: SOAPnuke was used to process the raw data, throwing out any read that contained adapters or uncalled bases, had a mean Phred below 15, or lacked an exact constant-primer or identifier match. High-quality paired reads were merged using COPE v1.2.5, and each unique nucleotide sequence was defined as a clonotype. MiTCR v1.1 was used to align the clonotypes against IMGT TRBV, TRBD and TRBJ reference segments. The analysis was restricted to V-J combinations with a frequency above 0.0001, which together covered 99.2% of the repertoires. A TCS score was defined as the ratio of F50 (clonal expansion) to E x V (chaos), with BLOSUM62-based TCRdist applied between CDR3 peptides within each V-J. Welch's t-statistics and random forest reduced approximately 520 V-J features to 13, which were used in a naive Bayes classifier (R e1071). The similarity between thyroid and blood repertoires was quantified using the Morisita-Horn index. The public reads were quality trimmed at Q25 with fastp and then assembled into clones with MiXCR by TCRdb, keeping productive beta chains. Duplicate CDR3 protein sequences are folded into a single record with the most common DNA and genes. TCRdb assigned the V and J calls; the authors' analysis was not used. This sample is represented by 660,000 or so distinct CDR3 sequences; about 45% of them were singletons. The top ten clonotypes cover more than 7% of the sample.

Any patient with an uncontrolled infection, another autoimmune disease, pregnancy or lactation was excluded. Diagnoses relied on clinical symptoms, serum thyroxine and TRAb, thyroid ultrasound and orbital computed tomography. Total RNA was extracted using Trizol reagent, and RNA quality was assessed on an Agilent 2100 Bioanalyzer. Sequencing input: peripheral blood or thyroid tissue (not recorded which). The TCR sequence derives from an adult man with Graves' disease, either hyperthyroidism or ophthalmopathy (not recorded which).

The CDR3 loop reads CSVEEADRGNPYEQYL. Read as DNA, the sequence is TGCAGCGTTGAAGAGGCGGACAGGGGGAATCCGTACGAGCAGTACCTC. The V and J genes are TRBV29-1 and TRBJ2-7, with 10 junctional bases fitting TRBD1. Trimming removed 0 bases from V and 4 bases from J; the gene matches leave 9 bases unexplained. 16 amino acids form the CDR3, both terminal residues included. Just CDR3 DNA is preserved here, 48 bases in frame from base 1. CDR1 and CDR2 are drawn from the germline V gene: SQVTM, ANQGSEA.